The entry that follows covers one TCR beta chain sequence. Its antigen remains unknown. This sample was taken from a study of CD8+ T cells in alopecia areata. Study at large: Tofacitinib administration persisted for 6 to 18 months, succeeded by 6 months off drug. Percent affected scalp area, the SALT score, rated treated patients' severity. Study outcomes and limitations: How baseline CD8+ expansion relates to response remains uncertain (there was one nonresponder). TCR sharing across patients was less clear than in mice, possibly HLA-related.

Treatment described: oral pan-JAK inhibitor, 5-10 mg twice daily. Germline CDR1 MGHRA, CDR2 YSYEKL. This CDR3 has 14 residues. The V end lost 0 bases, the J end lost 6 bases, and 9 bases lay between the germline ends. Extraction and reverse transcription of RNA yielded cDNA as the sequencing template. Profiling relied on immunoSEQ multiplex PCR, and the TCRdb table lists in-frame clones only, not all of them. Here the sample spans over 250,000 clones, 60% being singletons. V usage is TRBV4-1 and J usage is TRBJ1-3; possible D gene TRBD1, 6 bases. The source is a human donor with alopecia areata. The specimen was CD4+ T cells sorted from blood, collected around week 54, from a patient treated with tofacitinib. Here the CDR3 reads CASSQDRGSNTIYF. CDR3 coding DNA: TGCGCCAGCAGCCAAGACAGGGGTTCAAACACCATATATTTT.